Presented here are 11 T cell receptor beta chains from one specimen sequenced in a study of T cells after yellow fever vaccination. TCRdb ran MiXCR on the 5' RACE reads and lists one entry per CDR3 protein. The sample lists hundreds of thousands of distinct CDR3 sequences; roughly 5.2% were seen once. The specimen comprised CD4+ T cells sorted from PBMCs, sampled on the day of the yellow fever booster vaccination. These receptors all stem from a young man who received the YFV17D yellow fever vaccine.

This clonotype was picked up a small number of times. This chain connects TRBV6-5 to TRBJ2-5; D gene unclear. Trimming took 0 bases from V and 5 from J, leaving 13 bases between them. This CDR3 has 15 amino acids. Germline V gene sequence: CDR1 MNHEY, CDR2 SVGAGI. The CDR3 loop is CASSYSDGSGETQYF. The DNA for the CDR3 is TGTGCCAGCAGTTACTCAGACGGATCCGGCGAGACCCAGTACTTC.

J is TRBJ1-1 and V is TRBV5-1; 8 bases fit TRBD1. Looked up from germline, CDR1 is SGHRS and CDR2 is YFSETQ. V shed 0 bases and J 5 bases; nucleotides not matched to a gene: 9. The CDR3 contains 16 residues. The CDR3 loop is CASSLVSGGATTEAFF. Here the CDR3 DNA reads TGCGCCAGCAGCTTGGTATCAGGGGGCGCGACGACTGAAGCTTTCTTT.

The rearrangement joins TRBV10-3 to TRBJ1-2; 9 nucleotides align to TRBD1. With 2 bases clipped from V and 4 bases from J, the junction kept 5 bases outside the gene matches. CDR3 length: 15 amino acids. CDR1 ENHRY and CDR2 SYGVKD come from the germline V gene. The CDR3 here is CAISEPGTGLYGYTF. The CDR3 bases are TGTGCCATCAGTGAGCCCGGGACAGGGCTCTATGGCTACACCTTC.

This chain joins TRBV7-9 and TRBJ1-6; D gene uncertain. Germline-derived CDR1 and CDR2 are SEHNR and FQNEAQ (reference sequence). V lost 0 bases, J lost 6 bases, and 6 bases lay in between. This CDR3 is 14 amino acids long. The CDR3 protein is CASSLAGGNSPLHF. As DNA, the CDR3 is TGTGCCAGCAGCTTAGCCGGCGGTAATTCACCCCTCCACTTT.

This rearrangement joins TRBV5-1 to TRBJ2-3; D unresolved. The germline V and J ends were trimmed by 0 bases and 3 bases, with 8 bases remaining between them. Looked up from germline, CDR1 is SGHRS and CDR2 is YFSETQ. The CDR3 runs 14 residues. The CDR3 sequence: CASSLESETDTQYF. The CDR3 coding sequence is TGCGCCAGCAGCTTGGAATCAGAAACAGATACGCAGTATTTT.

This clonotype was seen more than once but under ten times. The gene calls are TRBV20-1 and TRBJ1-4, with TRBD1 matching 10 bases. In germline, CDR1 is DFQATT, CDR2 SNEGSKA (reference sequence). V lost 5 bases, J lost 0 bases, and 3 bases stayed unmatched. The CDR3 sequence is 15 residues long. CDR3 sequence: CSADGQGATNEKLFF. The CDR3 DNA is TGCAGTGCTGACGGACAGGGGGCAACTAATGAAAAACTGTTTTTT.

This clonotype was observed a few times. V usage is TRBV6-6 and J usage is TRBJ2-5; D gene ambiguous. From germline, CDR1 is MNHNY and CDR2 SVGAGI (reference sequence). Deletions cut 6 bases from V and 6 bases from J, with 14 bases between. The CDR3 runs to 13 residues. DNA of the CDR3: TGTGCCAGCAGCCCTGCGAGCAGCCAGACCCAGTACTTC. Protein sequence: CASSPASSQTQYF.

This clonotype came up many times. The J gene is TRBJ2-5, the V gene TRBV11-1, with D maybe TRBD2 (7 bases). The germline V gene has CDR1 SGHAT and CDR2 FQDESV (reference sequence). This CDR3 has 14 amino acids. V was clipped by 3 bases and J by 2 bases, with 10 bases between them. CDR3 region: CASSLGGRQETQYF. CDR3 sequence (DNA): TGTGCCAGCAGCTTGGGGGGGCGGCAAGAGACCCAGTACTTC.

This rearrangement joins TRBV5-1 to TRBJ2-5; D possibly corresponds to TRBD2 (5 bases). Germline V gene lookup returns CDR1 SGHRS and CDR2 YFSETQ. The CDR3 is 13 amino acids. Trimming left V 7 bases short and J 2 bases short, with 12 bases between. The CDR3 is CASRGRGQETQYF. CDR3 coding DNA: TGCGCCAGCCGAGGCCGGGGTCAAGAGACCCAGTACTTC.

The gene calls are TRBV15 and TRBJ1-1; unclear D gene. CDR3 length: 12 residues. Germline V CDR1 and CDR2: LNHNV, YYDKDF (reference sequence). V lost 0 bases, J lost 9 bases, and 8 bases lay in between. The CDR3 region has the DNA TGTGCCACCAGCAGAGATGCCGGGAAAGCTTTCTTT. Translation gives CATSRDAGKAFF.

At least ten counts were recorded for this clonotype. The chain employs TRBV5-1 and TRBJ2-5; D is possibly TRBD1 or TRBD2 (6 bases each). The CDR3 has 14 residues. Germline-derived CDR1 and CDR2 are SGHRS and YFSETQ. V was trimmed by 1 base and J by 1 base, leaving 8 bases between them. The CDR3 sequence is CASSLSGAQETQYF. The CDR3 coding sequence is TGCGCCAGCAGCTTGTCGGGGGCCCAAGAGACCCAGTACTTC.